The subject of this entry is one T cell receptor (beta chain). The antigen is unknown. The time point is: pre-sensitization, week 0. The treatment was: therapeutic diphenylcyclopropenone sensitization with weekly scalp DPC. This sample was taken from a study of human T cells and chemical hapten exposure. Study-wide background: Upper inner arm skin measuring roughly 2 cm by roughly 2 cm received 2% DPC for sensitization. Patients having alopecia areata, totalis or universalis were mostly female.

General observations from the study: No alteration of TCRs above 1 in 1000 frequency was seen with DPC sensitization.

Library construction involved attaching unique molecular identifiers to individual cDNA molecules, which allowed quantitative, reproducible TCR counting. Using its own MiXCR run on the RACE reads, TCRdb lists one record per CDR3 protein. The sample lists roughly 100,000 distinct CDR3 sequences, about 8.9% occurring once. The V and J ends lost 5 bases and 2 bases, in that order; junction bases with no gene match: 13. Germline CDR1 is MNHEY and CDR2 is SVGEGT. The CDR3 totals 17 residues. Material: whole blood, obtained in connection with sensitization to the hapten diphenylcyclopropenone (DPC). The chain links TRBV6-2 or TRBV6-3 to TRBJ2-3, with 7 bases matching TRBD2. This sequence originates from a woman in her 40s with alopecia areata. Some clones in this sample may be carry-over from other donors' samples. In DNA form, the CDR3 reads TGTGCCAGCAGTCCCCCCCGACTAGCAGATAACACAGATACGCAGTATTTT. It is translated as CASSPPRLADNTDTQYF.